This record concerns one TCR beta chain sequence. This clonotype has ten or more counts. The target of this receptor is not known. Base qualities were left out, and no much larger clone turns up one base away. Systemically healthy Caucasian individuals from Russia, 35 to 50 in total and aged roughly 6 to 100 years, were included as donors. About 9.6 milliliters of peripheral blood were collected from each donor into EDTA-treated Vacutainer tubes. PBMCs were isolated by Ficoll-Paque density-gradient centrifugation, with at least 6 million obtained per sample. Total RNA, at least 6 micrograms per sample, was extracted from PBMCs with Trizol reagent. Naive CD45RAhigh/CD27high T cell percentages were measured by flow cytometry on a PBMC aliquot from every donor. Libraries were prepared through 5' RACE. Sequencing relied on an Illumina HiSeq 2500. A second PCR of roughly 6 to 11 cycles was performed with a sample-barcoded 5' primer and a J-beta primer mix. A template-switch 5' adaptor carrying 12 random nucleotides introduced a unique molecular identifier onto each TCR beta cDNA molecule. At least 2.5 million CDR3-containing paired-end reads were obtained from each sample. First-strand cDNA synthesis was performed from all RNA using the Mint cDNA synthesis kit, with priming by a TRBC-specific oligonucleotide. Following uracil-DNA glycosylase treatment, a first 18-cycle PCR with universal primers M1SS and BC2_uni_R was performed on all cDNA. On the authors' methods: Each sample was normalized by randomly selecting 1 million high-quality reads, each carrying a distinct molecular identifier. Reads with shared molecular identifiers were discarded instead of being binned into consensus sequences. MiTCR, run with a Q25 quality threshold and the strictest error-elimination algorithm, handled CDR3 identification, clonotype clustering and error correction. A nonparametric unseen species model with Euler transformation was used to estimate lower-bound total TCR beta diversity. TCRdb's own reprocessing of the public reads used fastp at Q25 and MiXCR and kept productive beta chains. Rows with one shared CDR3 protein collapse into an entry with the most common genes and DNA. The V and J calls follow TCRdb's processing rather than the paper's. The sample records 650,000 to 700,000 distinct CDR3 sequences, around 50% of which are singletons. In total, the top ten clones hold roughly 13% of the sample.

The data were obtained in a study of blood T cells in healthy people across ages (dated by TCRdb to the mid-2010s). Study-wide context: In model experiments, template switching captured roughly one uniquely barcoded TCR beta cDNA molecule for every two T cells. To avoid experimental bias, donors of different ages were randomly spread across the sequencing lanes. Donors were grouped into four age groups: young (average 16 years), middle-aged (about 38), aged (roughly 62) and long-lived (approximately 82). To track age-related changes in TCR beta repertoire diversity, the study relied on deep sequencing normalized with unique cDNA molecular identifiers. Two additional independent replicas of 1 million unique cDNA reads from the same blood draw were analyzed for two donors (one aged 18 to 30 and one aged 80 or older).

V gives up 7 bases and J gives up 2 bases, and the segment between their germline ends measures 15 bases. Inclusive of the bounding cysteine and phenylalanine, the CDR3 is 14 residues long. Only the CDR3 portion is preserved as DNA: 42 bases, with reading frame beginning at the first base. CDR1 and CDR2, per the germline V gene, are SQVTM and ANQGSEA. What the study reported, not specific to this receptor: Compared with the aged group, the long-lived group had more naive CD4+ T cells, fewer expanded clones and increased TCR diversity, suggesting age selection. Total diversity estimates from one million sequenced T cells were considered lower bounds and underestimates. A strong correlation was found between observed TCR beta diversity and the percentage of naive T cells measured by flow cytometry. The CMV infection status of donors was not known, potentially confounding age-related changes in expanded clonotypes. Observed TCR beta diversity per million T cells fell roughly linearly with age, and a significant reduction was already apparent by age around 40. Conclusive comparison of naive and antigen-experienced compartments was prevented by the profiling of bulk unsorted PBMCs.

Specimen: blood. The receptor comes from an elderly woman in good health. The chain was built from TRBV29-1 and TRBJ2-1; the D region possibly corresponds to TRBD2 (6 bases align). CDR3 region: CSGVRGGTYNEQFF. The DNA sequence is TGCAGCGGGGTCCGGGGCGGGACCTACAATGAGCAGTTCTTC.